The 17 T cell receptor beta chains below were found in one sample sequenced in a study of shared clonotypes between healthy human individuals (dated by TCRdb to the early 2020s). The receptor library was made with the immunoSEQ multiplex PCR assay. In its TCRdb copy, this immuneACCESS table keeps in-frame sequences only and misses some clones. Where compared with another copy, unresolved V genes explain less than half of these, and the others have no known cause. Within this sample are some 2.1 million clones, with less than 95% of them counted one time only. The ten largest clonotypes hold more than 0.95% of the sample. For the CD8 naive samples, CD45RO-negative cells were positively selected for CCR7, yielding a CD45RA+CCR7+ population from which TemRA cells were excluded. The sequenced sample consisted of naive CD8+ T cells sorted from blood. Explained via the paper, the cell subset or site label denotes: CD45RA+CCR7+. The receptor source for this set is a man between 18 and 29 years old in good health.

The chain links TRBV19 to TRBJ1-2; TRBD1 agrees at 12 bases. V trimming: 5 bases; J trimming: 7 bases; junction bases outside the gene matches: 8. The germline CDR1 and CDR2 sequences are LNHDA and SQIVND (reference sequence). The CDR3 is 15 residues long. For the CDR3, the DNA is TGTGCCAGTAGTCACCCGGGACAGGGGGCAGGTGGCTACACCTTC. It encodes CASSHPGQGAGGYTF.

DNA of the CDR3: TGTGCCTGGAGTGTCGACGGGCTTGGGGCCAACGTCCTGACTTTC. It translates to CAWSVDGLGANVLTF. The chain is built from TRBV30 and TRBJ2-6; D remains unclear. Trimming removed 0 bases at V and 3 bases at J, with 9 bases between. Per germline, CDR1 GTSNPN and CDR2 SVGIG (reference sequence). CDR3 length equals 15 residues.

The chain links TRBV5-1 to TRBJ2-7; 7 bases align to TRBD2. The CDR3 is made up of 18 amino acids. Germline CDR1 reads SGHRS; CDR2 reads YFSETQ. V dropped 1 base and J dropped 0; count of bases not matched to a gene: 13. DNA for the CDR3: TGCGCCAGCAGCTTGTTACCCTCAGGGAGGGGACTCTCCTACGAGCAGTACTTC. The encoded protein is CASSLLPSGRGLSYEQYF.

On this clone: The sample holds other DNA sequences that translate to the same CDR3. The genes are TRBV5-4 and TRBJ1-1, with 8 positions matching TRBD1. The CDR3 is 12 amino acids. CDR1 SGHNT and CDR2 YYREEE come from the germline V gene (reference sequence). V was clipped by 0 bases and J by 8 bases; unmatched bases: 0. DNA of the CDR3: TGTGCCAGCAGCTTGGGGGACAGGGAAGCTTTCTTT. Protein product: CASSLGDREAFF.

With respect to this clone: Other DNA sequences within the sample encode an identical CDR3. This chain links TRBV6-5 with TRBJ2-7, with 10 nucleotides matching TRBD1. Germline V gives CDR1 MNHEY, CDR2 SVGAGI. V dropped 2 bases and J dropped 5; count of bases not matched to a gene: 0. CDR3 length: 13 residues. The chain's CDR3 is CASSYGTGDEQYF. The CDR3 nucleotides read TGTGCCAGCAGTTACGGGACAGGGGACGAGCAGTACTTC.

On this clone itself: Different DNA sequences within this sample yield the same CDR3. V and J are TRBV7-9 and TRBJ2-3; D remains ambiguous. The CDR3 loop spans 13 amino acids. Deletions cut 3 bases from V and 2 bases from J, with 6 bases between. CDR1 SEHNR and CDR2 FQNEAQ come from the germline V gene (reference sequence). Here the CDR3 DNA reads TGTGCCAGCAGCTTGCCTATCACAGATACGCAGTATTTT. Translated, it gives CASSLPITDTQYF.

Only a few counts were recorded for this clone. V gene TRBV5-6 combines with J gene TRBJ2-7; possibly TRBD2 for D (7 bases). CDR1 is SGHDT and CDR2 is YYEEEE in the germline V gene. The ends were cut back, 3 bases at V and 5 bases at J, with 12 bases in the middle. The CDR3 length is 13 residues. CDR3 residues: CASSWGGGHEQYF. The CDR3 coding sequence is TGTGCCAGCAGCTGGGGGGGCGGCCACGAGCAGTACTTC.

CDR3 in DNA: TGTGCCAGCAGCTTAGCAGCGCAGGGTCCCCCGGACTACGAGCAGTACTTC. Protein product: CASSLAAQGPPDYEQYF. J is TRBJ2-7 and V is TRBV7-9, with D perhaps matching TRBD1 (5 bases). Trimming removed 0 bases at V and 3 bases at J, with 18 bases between. Germline V gives CDR1 SEHNR, CDR2 FQNEAQ (reference sequence). The CDR3 totals 17 residues.

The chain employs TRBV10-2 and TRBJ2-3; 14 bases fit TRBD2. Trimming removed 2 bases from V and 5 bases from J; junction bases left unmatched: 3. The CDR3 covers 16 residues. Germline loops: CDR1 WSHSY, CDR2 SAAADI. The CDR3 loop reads CASSEPGTSGGDTQYF. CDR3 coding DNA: TGCGCCAGCAGTGAGCCCGGGACTAGCGGGGGAGATACGCAGTATTTT.

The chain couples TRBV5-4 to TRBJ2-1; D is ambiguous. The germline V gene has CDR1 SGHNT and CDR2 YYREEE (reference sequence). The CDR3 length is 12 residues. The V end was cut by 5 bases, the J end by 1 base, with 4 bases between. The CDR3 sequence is CASRGSYNEQFF. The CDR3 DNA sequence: TGTGCCAGCAGGGGTTCCTACAATGAGCAGTTCTTC.

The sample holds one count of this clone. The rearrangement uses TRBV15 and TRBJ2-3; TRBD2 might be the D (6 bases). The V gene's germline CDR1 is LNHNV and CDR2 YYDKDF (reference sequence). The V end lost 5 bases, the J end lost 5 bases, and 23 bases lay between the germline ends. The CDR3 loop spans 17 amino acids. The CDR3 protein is CATSLLLSSGVVDTQYF. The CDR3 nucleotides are TGTGCCACCAGCTTGCTTCTTAGTTCGGGAGTCGTAGATACGCAGTATTTT.

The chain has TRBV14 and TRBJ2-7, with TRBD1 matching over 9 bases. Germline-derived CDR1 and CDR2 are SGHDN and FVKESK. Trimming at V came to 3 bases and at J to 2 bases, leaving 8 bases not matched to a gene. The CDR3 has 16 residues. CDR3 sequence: CASSHGQGKNTYEQYF. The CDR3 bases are TGTGCCAGCAGCCATGGACAGGGGAAAAACACCTACGAGCAGTACTTC.

CDR3 in DNA: TGTGCCAGCAGCTTAGGGTCACCGGGAGACTATAATTCACCCCTCCACTTT. Translated, it gives CASSLGSPGDYNSPLHF. This sequence joins TRBV7-9 and TRBJ1-6; D is ambiguous. Trimming took 1 base from V and 3 from J, leaving 13 bases between them. This CDR3 contains 17 residues. Germline CDR1 reads SEHNR; CDR2 reads FQNEAQ (reference sequence).

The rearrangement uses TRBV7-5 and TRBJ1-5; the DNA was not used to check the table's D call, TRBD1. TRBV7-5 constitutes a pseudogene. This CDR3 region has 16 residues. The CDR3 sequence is CARSPRQGSDDQPQHF. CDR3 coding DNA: TGTGCCAGAAGCCCAAGACAGGGGTCGGACGATCAGCCCCAGCATTTT.

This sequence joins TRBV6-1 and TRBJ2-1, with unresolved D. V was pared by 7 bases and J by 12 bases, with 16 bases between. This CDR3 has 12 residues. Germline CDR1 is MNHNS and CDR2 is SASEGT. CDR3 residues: CASTKSTESQFF. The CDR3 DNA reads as TGTGCCAGCACAAAATCCACGGAGTCGCAGTTCTTC.

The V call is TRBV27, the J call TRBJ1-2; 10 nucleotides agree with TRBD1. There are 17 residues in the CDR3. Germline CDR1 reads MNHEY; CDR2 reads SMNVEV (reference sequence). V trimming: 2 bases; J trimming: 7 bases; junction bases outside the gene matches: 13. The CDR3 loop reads CASSLTGLTGTGVGYTF. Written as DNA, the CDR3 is TGTGCCAGCAGTTTAACGGGCCTCACCGGGACAGGGGTTGGCTACACCTTC.

CDR3 residues: CASSSPGTSYEQYF. DNA of the CDR3: TGTGCCAGTAGCTCACCGGGAACTTCCTACGAGCAGTACTTC. This chain connects TRBV19 to TRBJ2-7; TRBD2 might be the D (5 bases). There are 14 residues in the CDR3. V lost 6 bases, J lost 1 base, and 13 bases lay in between. CDR1 is LNHDA, CDR2 SQIVND, per germline (reference sequence).